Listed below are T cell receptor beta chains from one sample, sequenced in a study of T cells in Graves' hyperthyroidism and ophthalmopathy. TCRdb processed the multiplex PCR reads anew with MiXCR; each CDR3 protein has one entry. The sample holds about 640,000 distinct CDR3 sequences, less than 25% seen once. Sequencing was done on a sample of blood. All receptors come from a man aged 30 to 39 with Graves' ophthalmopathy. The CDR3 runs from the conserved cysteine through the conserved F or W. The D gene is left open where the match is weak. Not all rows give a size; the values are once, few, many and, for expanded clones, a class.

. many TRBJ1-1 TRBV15 CATSRDHMNTEAFF TGTGCCACCAGCAGAGATCATATGAACACTGAAGCTTTCTTT
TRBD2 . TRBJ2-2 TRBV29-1 CSVYTRVRGAGDTGELFF TGCAGCGTTTATACTCGGGTCCGGGGAGCGGGAGACACCGGGGAGCTGTTTTTT
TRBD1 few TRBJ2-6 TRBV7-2 CASSLGRQGRAGANVLTF TGTGCCAGCAGCTTAGGAAGACAGGGCAGGGCTGGGGCCAACGTCCTGACTTTC
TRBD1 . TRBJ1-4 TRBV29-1 CSVQGQGANEKLFF TGCAGCGTTCAAGGACAGGGAGCTAATGAAAAACTGTTTTTT
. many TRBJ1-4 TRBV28 CASSVSGKGGNEKLFF TGTGCCAGCAGCGTGTCGGGGAAGGGTGGAAATGAAAAACTGTTTTTT
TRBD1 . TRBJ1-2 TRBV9 CASSATGQGGYGYTF TGTGCCAGCAGCGCGACGGGACAGGGTGGGTATGGCTACACCTTC
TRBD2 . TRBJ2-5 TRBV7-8 CASSLSGWSGRASQETQYF TGTGCCAGCAGCTTAAGTGGGTGGAGTGGGAGGGCAAGCCAAGAGACCCAGTACTTC
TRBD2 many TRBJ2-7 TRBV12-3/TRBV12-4 CASSLRRGTSGRGASFYEQYF TGTGCCAGCAGTTTGCGAAGGGGGACTAGCGGGAGAGGGGCCTCCTTCTACGAGCAGTACTTC
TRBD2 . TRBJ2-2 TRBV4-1 CASSFPPPGLGTNTGELFF TGCGCCAGCAGCTTCCCACCTCCGGGACTAGGGACGAACACCGGGGAGCTGTTTTTT
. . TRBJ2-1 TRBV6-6 CASSYSKAAGNEQFF TGTGCCAGCAGTTACTCGAAAGCCGCCGGTAATGAGCAGTTCTTC
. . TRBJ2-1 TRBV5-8 CASSFRVGEQFF TGTGCCAGCAGCTTCAGGGTCGGTGAGCAGTTCTTC
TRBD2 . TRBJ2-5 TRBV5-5 CASSWGLAGEEETQYF TGTGCCAGCAGCTGGGGACTAGCGGGAGAGGAAGAGACCCAGTACTTC
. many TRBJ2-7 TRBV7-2 CASSPEGHPSYEQYF TGTGCCAGCAGTCCCGAGGGGCACCCCTCCTACGAGCAGTACTTC
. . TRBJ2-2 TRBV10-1 CASSERETGELFF TGCGCCAGCAGTGAGCGGGAAACCGGGGAGCTGTTTTTT
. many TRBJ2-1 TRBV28 CASSLRALSTGEQFF TGTGCCAGCAGTTTACGGGCTCTCTCCACGGGTGAGCAGTTCTTC
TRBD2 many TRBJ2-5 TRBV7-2 CASSLLAFVAGGPELQYF TGTGCCAGCAGCTTACTGGCGTTTGTAGCGGGAGGGCCTGAACTCCAGTACTTC
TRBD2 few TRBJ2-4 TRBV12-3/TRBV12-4 CASSLGLALAKNIQYF TGTGCCAGCAGTTTGGGACTAGCTCTAGCCAAAAACATTCAGTACTTC
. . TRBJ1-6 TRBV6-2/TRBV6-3 CASRTLQGRSSPLHF TGTGCCAGCAGGACGTTGCAGGGCAGAAGTTCACCCCTCCACTTT
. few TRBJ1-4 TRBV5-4 CASSPSGQGVTNEKLFF TGTGCCAGCAGCCCCTCCGGTCAGGGAGTAACTAATGAAAAACTGTTTTTT
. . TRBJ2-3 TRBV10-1 CASSAEGTSTDTQYF TGCGCCAGCAGTGCCGAGGGGACTAGCACAGATACGCAGTATTTT
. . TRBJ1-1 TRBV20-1 CSARGGGTEAFF TGCAGTGCTAGAGGAGGGGGCACTGAAGCTTTCTTT
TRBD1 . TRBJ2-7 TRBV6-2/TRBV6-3 CASTRGLTDYEQYF TGTGCCAGCACCAGGGGGCTTACCGACTACGAGCAGTACTTC
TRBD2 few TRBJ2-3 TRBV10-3 CAISGLAGDGWGDTQYF TGTGCCATCAGTGGCCTGGCGGGGGACGGATGGGGGGATACGCAGTATTTT